Listed below are T cell receptor beta chains from one sample, sequenced in a study of early T cells in non-severe SARS-CoV-2 infection. TCRdb analysed the 5' RACE reads with MiXCR anew, one entry per CDR3 protein. This sample yields over 30,000 distinct CDR3 sequences, of which around 6.9% are seen a single time; less than 15% belongs to the top ten. Sequencing used whole blood, obtained at baseline. Receptors were obtained from an adult who was a healthcare worker with PCR-confirmed SARS-CoV-2 infection or an uninfected control (not recorded which). CDR3s include the opening cysteine and the closing phenylalanine or tryptophan. A D gene is named only where the DNA matches it firmly. Only some rows state a clone size, as once, few, many or a class for expanded clones.

TRBV20-1	TRBD2	.	TRBJ2-1	TGCAGCACTGGAACTAGCGGGAGGGCCTATAGCGTGGATGAGCAGTTCTTC	CSTGTSGRAYSVDEQFF
TRBV18	.	many	TRBJ2-7	TGTGCCAGCTCACCCGACAGATCAAGTAGCGAGCAGTACTTC	CASSPDRSSSEQYF
TRBV6-6	.	few	TRBJ1-2	TGTGCCAGCAGGACACCGGGACAAACCTATGGCTACACCTTC	CASRTPGQTYGYTF
TRBV6-5	.	once	TRBJ2-7	TGTGCCAGCAGTCCTTTCCTAGACCGCTACGAGCAGTACTTC	CASSPFLDRYEQYF
TRBV27	.	many	TRBJ1-2	TGTGCCAGCAGTTTATCGGGCCAGCCCCTCTATGGCTACACCTTC	CASSLSGQPLYGYTF
TRBV24-1	.	many	TRBJ2-1	TGTGCCACCAGTGATACGGCCCAAAGCTCCTACAATGAGCAGTTCTTC	CATSDTAQSSYNEQFF
TRBV11-2	.	.	TRBJ2-7	TGTGCCAGCAGCCTGGCAGTCTCCTACGAGCAGTACTTC	CASSLAVSYEQYF
TRBV7-2	TRBD1	few	TRBJ2-3	TGTGCCAGCAGCCTCTCGGGGACAGGGGGCAGGGCAGATACGCAGTATTTT	CASSLSGTGGRADTQYF
TRBV6-6	.	.	TRBJ2-3	TGTGCCAGCAGTTTCGGACCAAACACAGATACGCAGTATTTT	CASSFGPNTDTQYF
TRBV11-2	.	.	TRBJ2-7	TGTGCCAGCAGCCCGGAGAGGGGTTACGAGCAGTACTTC	CASSPERGYEQYF
TRBV12-3/TRBV12-4	.	many	TRBJ2-1	TGTGCCAGCACGACGAGATTTAATGAGCAGTTCTTC	CASTTRFNEQFF